The entry below gives a single TCR beta chain sequence along with its context. Original processing methods: For nucleated cells, counts were estimated from reference gene primer amplification. Repertoires were generated with immunoSEQ multiplex PCR, while TCRdb's copy carries only in-frame clones and drops some. V, J and clone size derive from that table, while D and trimming were established from the DNA sequence. Found here are roughly 300,000 clones, 86% of them singletons; the top ten hold 1.5% to 2%. This sample was taken from a study of blood T cell repertoires in COVID-19. Overall study: The origin of the acute and convalescent COVID-19 samples was the United States, Italy and Spain. T cells, B-cell-depleted T cells, or PBMCs provided the cDNA or gDNA that served as material.

This CDR3 comprises 15 residues. CDR1 is KGHSH and CDR2 is LQKENI in the germline V gene. V dropped 3 bases and J dropped 9; count of bases not matched to a gene: 10. The sequencing input was peripheral blood. V and J are TRBV18 and TRBJ2-1, with TRBD1 matching 8 bases. This clonotype originated in a woman aged 50 to 60 with acute or convalescent COVID-19. This chain's CDR3 is CASSPPGGSGTEQFF. The CDR3, as DNA: TGTGCCAGCTCACCTCCAGGGGGCTCTGGAACTGAGCAGTTCTTC. Based on the CDR3 plus reference TRBV18 and TRBJ2-1, the full variable domain is NAGVMQNPRHLVRRRGQEARLRCSPMKGHSHVYWYRQLPEEGLKFMVYLQKENIIDESGMPKERFSAEFPKEGPSILRIQQVVRGDSAAYFCASSPPGGSGTEQFFGPGTRLTVL.